This T cell receptor (beta chain) originates from a study of identical twins. Every donor was a healthy Caucasian. cDNA molecules carried unique molecular identifiers, and template switching added a universal primer site. TCRdb passed the 5' RACE reads through MiXCR, listing each CDR3 protein once. The sample lists approximately 470,000 distinct CDR3 sequences, over 12% occurring once. The germline V gene has CDR1 SGHTA and CDR2 FQGNSA. V lost 1 base and J 5 bases, leaving 14 bases between the germline ends. This CDR3 is built from 15 residues. Separately, the same data were catalogued under a study of yellow fever vaccine responses in identical twins. This second study notes: Each twin's T cell response to the vaccine was reported to look partly convergent and partly personalized.

This chain connects TRBV7-2 to TRBJ2-5, with D perhaps matching TRBD2 (5 bases). This receptor was obtained from a woman aged 18-30 years in good health. Sequenced input: CD4+ T cells sorted from blood. This chain's CDR3 is CASSLGLQRGETQYF. For the CDR3, the DNA is TGTGCCAGCAGCTTAGGACTCCAGCGAGGGGAGACCCAGTACTTC.